This entry is about one T cell receptor beta chain. The data were taken from a study of blood T cell repertoires in COVID-19. Overall study context: COVID-19 samples, acute and convalescent, were from the United States, Italy and Spain. PBMCs, B-cell-depleted T cells, or T cells were the source of the cDNA or gDNA that made up the material.

As originally analysed: Cell counts per sample came from amplifying reference gene primers. TCRdb's copy holds only in-frame clones and misses some; the assay was immunoSEQ multiplex PCR. That table supplies the V and J calls and clone size; D and trimming were determined from the DNA. The data show 180,000 or so clones, roughly three quarters seen once. CDR1 and CDR2 (germline): KGHSH, LQKENI. There are 14 residues in the CDR3. V gave up 5 bases and J gave up 4 bases, with 15 bases separating them. Seattle's enrolled individuals joined amid active infection and were then monitored longitudinally. The source of this sequence is a woman over 75 with COVID-19, enrolled during active disease. The V call is TRBV18, the J call TRBJ2-7, with TRBD1 as a possible D gene (6 bases). The sequenced sample consisted of peripheral blood. The CDR3 loop is CASSEGHELYEQYF. DNA for the CDR3: TGTGCCAGCTCAGAGGGACACGAATTATACGAGCAGTACTTC. Combining the CDR3 with reference TRBV18 and TRBJ2-7 gives the whole variable domain NAGVMQNPRHLVRRRGQEARLRCSPMKGHSHVYWYRQLPEEGLKFMVYLQKENIIDESGMPKERFSAEFPKEGPSILRIQQVVRGDSAAYFCASSEGHELYEQYFGPGTRLTVT.